These 15 T cell receptor beta chains came from one sample sequenced in a study of T cells in women clearing cervical HPV infection. The method was immunoSEQ multiplex PCR; TCRdb's version includes in-frame clones alone and lacks a portion of them. Here the sample table reports 30,000 to 45,000 clones. Specimen: blood buffy coat. Receptors originate from a woman between 18 and 70 years old with a cervical HPV16 infection that either progressed to CIN3+ or cleared (not recorded which).

The CDR3 reads CASSLGGISQPQHF. The sequenced part of the CDR3 DNA is TGTGCCAGCAGCCTGGGGGGTATCAGTCAGCCC. This chain uses TRBV2 with TRBJ1-5, with D possibly TRBD1 on 5 matching bases. The read is 3 residues too short to cover the CDR3 end, so that end is filled in from the germline J gene. The V and J ends lost 6 bases and 6 bases respectively, with 15 bases between them. From germline, CDR1 is SNHLY and CDR2 FYNNEI. This CDR3 is 14 amino acids long.

As for this clone: The CDR3 goes on 3 residues after the read ends, and that part is filled in from the germline J gene. The V and J genes are TRBV10-2 and TRBJ1-1; a weak D match, TRBD1 (5 bases). CDR1 WSHSY and CDR2 SAAADI come from the germline V gene. Between the trimmed V and J ends, which lost 3 bases and 1 base, there was a span of 6 bases. CDR3 length equals 13 residues. CDR3: CASSDTGNTEAFF. The CDR3 bases that were read are TGCGCCAGCAGTGATACAGGGAACACTGAA.

Turning to this clone: The read finishes 3 residues shy of the CDR3 end, and the germline J gene is used to complete it. The chain has TRBV6-2 or TRBV6-3 and TRBJ2-3; D perhaps matches TRBD1 (5 bases). This CDR3 contains 14 residues. Trimming removed 2 bases from V and 3 bases from J, with 9 bases in between. The germline V gene has CDR1 MNHEY and CDR2 SVGEGT. This CDR3 reads CASSYGAATDTQYF. CDR3 bases read: TGTGCCAGCAGTTACGGGGCAGCAACAGATACG.

To note about this clone: Coverage ceases 3 residues before the CDR3 finishes, and the germline J gene fills in the end. V usage is TRBV19 and J usage is TRBJ1-4; no clear D. Trimming took off 4 bases at V and 8 bases at J, with 14 bases between the two ends. The CDR3 totals 14 residues. Germline V lookup: CDR1 LNHDA, CDR2 SQIVND (reference sequence). The CDR3 spells CASSTDVGGEKLFF. CDR3 DNA, as far as it was read: TGTGCCAGTAGTACGGACGTCGGCGGGGAAAAA.

With regard to this clone: From the germline J gene comes the end of the CDR3, since the read stops 3 residues before it. The chain has TRBV10-1 and TRBJ1-6; the D gene is possibly TRBD1 (5 bases). Germline CDR1 and CDR2: WNHNN and SYGVQD (reference sequence). CDR3 size: 13 residues. V was shortened by 6 bases and J by 9 bases, with 12 bases between the two germline ends. The CDR3 here is CASSDSTTSPLHF. The sequenced CDR3 bases are TGCGCCAGCAGCGACAGTACTACTTCACCC.

With respect to this clone: The CDR3 goes on 3 residues after the read ends, and that part is filled in from the germline J gene. V usage is TRBV5-6 and J usage is TRBJ2-7; D is undetermined. This CDR3 has 13 residues. Germline values: CDR1 SGHDT, CDR2 YYEEEE. V shed 1 base and J shed 4 bases, with 9 bases lying between them. The CDR3 region is CASSLPLSYEQYF. CDR3 bases read: TGTGCCAGCAGCTTGCCTCTATCTTACGAG. The full variable domain, rest sourced from reference TRBV5-6 and TRBJ2-7, is DAGVTQSPTHLIKTRGQQVTLRCSPKSGHDTVSWYQQALGQGPQFIFQYYEEEERQRGNFPDRFSGHQFPNYSSELNVNALLLGDSALYLCASSLPLSYEQYFGPGTRLTVT.

A word on this clone: The read halts 3 residues ahead of the CDR3 end, with the missing end drawn from the germline J gene. The chain employs TRBV20-1 and TRBJ2-5; 7 nucleotides agree with TRBD1. Per germline, CDR1 DFQATT and CDR2 SNEGSKA (reference sequence). Germline trimming cut 6 bases from V and 4 bases from J; bases unmatched to any gene: 14. This CDR3 has 15 amino acids. CDR3: CSAEGQKEWRETQYF. CDR3 DNA (partial): TGCAGTGCAGAGGGACAGAAAGAGTGGAGAGAGACC.

As to this clone: The read ends 3 residues before the CDR3 terminus; that terminus is restored from the germline J gene. V usage is TRBV29-1 and J usage is TRBJ2-5; the match to TRBD1 covers 7 bases. The V and J ends lost 6 bases and 5 bases, in that order; junction bases with no gene match: 15. In germline, CDR1 is SQVTM, CDR2 ANQGSEA. The CDR3 extends over 15 amino acids. This CDR3 is CSVPNQDRVGETQYF. The CDR3 DNA, read in part, is TGCAGCGTCCCTAATCAAGACAGGGTAGGGGAGACC.

Regarding this clone: The read halts 3 residues ahead of the CDR3 end, with the missing end drawn from the germline J gene. This chain joins TRBV6-2 or TRBV6-3 and TRBJ2-5; 9 bases line up with TRBD2. Germline V gives CDR1 MNHEY, CDR2 SVGEGT. This CDR3 contains 15 residues. Germline trimming cut 7 bases from V and 4 bases from J; bases unmatched to any gene: 10. The CDR3 loop reads CASTMSGLARETQYF. The CDR3 DNA, read in part, is TGTGCCAGCACCATGTCGGGACTAGCACGAGAGACC.

Regarding this clone: The CDR3 goes on 3 residues after the read ends, and that part is filled in from the germline J gene. V gene TRBV19 combines with J gene TRBJ1-5; D remains unclear. Between the trimmed V and J ends, which lost 6 bases and 0 bases, there was a span of 12 bases. The germline V gene encodes CDR1 LNHDA and CDR2 SQIVND (reference sequence). The CDR3 is 15 residues long. The CDR3 DNA, read in part, is TGTGCCAGTAGACGAGAACAAAATAGCAATCAGCCC. Amino acid sequence: CASRREQNSNQP. In full, the CDR3 reads CASRREQNSNQPQHF.

A word on this clone: Read coverage stops 3 residues before the CDR3 terminus; the germline J gene supplies the remainder. The genes are TRBV20-1 and TRBJ2-1, with a weak D call TRBD2 (5 bases). CDR3 length: 14 amino acids. Deletions cut 2 bases from V and 1 base from J, with 9 bases between. Germline V CDR1 and CDR2: DFQATT, SNEGSKA (reference sequence). CDR3 DNA (partial): TGCAGTGCTAGACTTCGGACTTCCTACAATGAG. It translates to CSARLRTSYNE. Given in full, the CDR3 is CSARLRTSYNEQFF.

The CDR3 DNA, read in part, is TGCGCCAGCAGCTTTGGGCCAGGGGGGCCCAATGAG. Its translation: CASSFGPGGPNE. The full CDR3 is CASSFGPGGPNEQFF. The V gene is TRBV5-1, the J gene TRBJ2-1; possible D gene TRBD1, 7 bases. With the read ending 3 residues before the CDR3 end, the germline J gene is used to fill in that end. The CDR3 runs 15 residues. The germline V gene has CDR1 SGHRS and CDR2 YFSETQ. Trimming took 2 bases from V and 6 from J, leaving 15 bases between them.

On this clone: Read sequence stops 3 residues before the CDR3 end, and the germline J gene provides the missing end. This chain connects TRBV18 to TRBJ1-6, with D maybe TRBD1 (5 bases). V was clipped by 4 bases and J by 5 bases, with 15 bases between them. The CDR3 has 16 residues. Germline values: CDR1 KGHSH, CDR2 LQKENI. CDR3 sequence: CASSLLPLTDNSPLHF. Incomplete CDR3 DNA: TGTGCCAGCTCACTCCTACCGCTGACAGATAATTCACCC.

Comment on this clone: The missing CDR3 end, 3 residues past where the read stops, is filled in from the germline J gene. V is TRBV7-2 and J is TRBJ1-1, with a weak D call TRBD1 (6 bases). The CDR3 loop spans 14 amino acids. CDR1 is SGHTA and CDR2 is FQGNSA in the germline V gene. The CDR3 loop is CASSYEQGRETAFF. CDR3 DNA (partial): TGTGCCAGCAGTTATGAACAGGGTAGAGAGACA. Supplemented by reference TRBV7-2 and TRBJ1-1, the full variable domain reads GAGVSQSPSNKVTEKGKDVELRCDPISGHTALYWYRQSLGQGLEFLIYFQGNSAPDKSGLPSDRFSAERTGGSVSTLTIQRTQQEDSAVYLCASSYEQGRETAFFGQGTRLTVV.

Regarding this clone: The read comes to an end 3 residues before the CDR3 does, leaving the germline J gene to fill in the end. The J gene is TRBJ2-7, the V gene TRBV18; D is possibly TRBD2 (5 bases). Trimming cost V 3 bases and J 2 bases, with 8 bases left between them. The CDR3 contains 13 residues. CDR1 and CDR2 from the germline V gene are KGHSH and LQKENI. The covered CDR3 bases are TGTGCCAGCTCACCTCGGGGAACCTACGAG. Its protein product is CASSPRGTYE. The complete CDR3 protein is CASSPRGTYEQYF.